These T cell receptor beta chains were read from a single sample in a study of tumor-infiltrating lymphocytes in primary liver carcinoma. In TCRdb, the multiplex PCR reads were re-called with MiXCR into one record per CDR3 protein. The sample has tens of thousands of distinct CDR3 sequences, roughly 80% seen once. Sequenced input: tumor-adjacent normal liver tissue. The receptors originated from a woman in her 30s with primary liver carcinoma and hepatitis B virus infection. Each CDR3 is given with its conserved first and last residue. The order of the fields is clone size, V gene, J gene, D gene, CDR3 protein, CDR3 DNA. A D gene is named only where the DNA matches it firmly. Clone size is shown for a subset of rows, as once, few, many or a class of expanded clone.

size: .
V: TRBV6-6
J: TRBJ1-1
D: TRBD1
CDR3: CASSSDRPNTEAFF
DNA: TGTGCCAGCAGTTCGGACAGGCCTAACACTGAAGCTTTCTTT

size: .
V: TRBV5-6
J: TRBJ2-2
D: .
CDR3: CASSSAPRVTGGLFF
DNA: TGTGCCAGCAGCTCGGCACCTAGAGTCACAGGAGGGCTGTTTTTT

size: .
V: TRBV11-2
J: TRBJ2-3
D: .
CDR3: CASSLGDMQYF
DNA: TGTGCCAGCAGCTTGGGAGATATGCAGTATTTT

size: .
V: TRBV6-6
J: TRBJ1-2
D: .
CDR3: CASSRTTNYYYTF
DNA: TGTGCCAGCAGTCGGACAACGAACTATTACTACACGTTC

size: .
V: TRBV12-3/TRBV12-4
J: TRBJ2-3
D: .
CDR3: CASRTGGATNTQYF
DNA: TGTGCCAGCAGAACGGGTGGGGCAACAAATACGCAATATTTT

size: .
V: TRBV6-2/TRBV6-3
J: TRBJ2-7
D: .
CDR3: CASSWGGGTYEQCF
DNA: .

size: many
V: TRBV28
J: TRBJ1-4
D: TRBD1
CDR3: CASSPRDSFPTNEKLFF
DNA: TGTGCCAGCAGCCCCCGGGACAGTTTTCCAACTAATGAAAAACTGTTTTTT

size: .
V: TRBV30
J: TRBJ2-1
D: TRBD2
CDR3: CTWSVPVAGQWQQFF
DNA: TGTACCTGGAGTGTACCGGTAGCGGGACAATGGCAGCAGTTCTTC

size: .
V: TRBV6-1
J: TRBJ2-7
D: .
CDR3: CASSWEAAVGSGGQYF
DNA: TGTGCCAGCAGTTGGGAGGCAGCGGTGGGCTCGGGCGGGCAGTACTTC

size: .
V: TRBV11-2
J: TRBJ2-5
D: .
CDR3: CASSFLMTAADAQYF
DNA: TGTGCCAGCAGCTTTTTGATGACAGCCGCTGATGCCCAGTACTTC

size: .
V: TRBV7-2
J: TRBJ2-7
D: .
CDR3: CASSLVAESSYEQYF
DNA: TGTGCCAGCAGCTTAGTGGCGGAAAGCTCCTACGAGCAGTACTTC

size: .
V: TRBV4-2
J: TRBJ2-7
D: .
CDR3: CATRQENVAASYEQYF
DNA: TGTGCCACCAGACAAGAAAATGTAGCGGCGTCCTACGAGCAGTACTTC

size: .
V: TRBV13
J: TRBJ2-7
D: TRBD1
CDR3: CASNFGGQGLHEQYF
DNA: TGCGCCAGCAACTTCGGGGGACAGGGGCTCCACGAGCAGTACTTC

size: .
V: TRBV11-2
J: TRBJ2-7
D: .
CDR3: CATSLRGWVYEQYF
DNA: TGTGCCACCAGCTTACGGGGCTGGGTTTACGAGCAGTACTTC

size: .
V: TRBV6-2/TRBV6-3
J: TRBJ1-1
D: .
CDR3: CPSSYGGLNTEAFF
DNA: TGTCCCAGCAGCTACGGGGGACTGAACACTGAAGCTTTCTTT

size: .
V: TRBV6-5
J: TRBJ1-1
D: .
CDR3: CASRTHGAVKNIEAFF
DNA: TGTGCCAGTAGGACCCACGGGGCGGTGAAGAACATTGAAGCTTTCTTT

size: .
V: TRBV5-5
J: TRBJ2-1
D: .
CDR3: CASTYREYSEQLF
DNA: TGTGCCAGCACCTACAGGGAGTACAGTGAGCAGTTATTC

size: .
V: TRBV29-1
J: TRBJ1-1
D: .
CDR3: CSVSITWGGEAFF
DNA: TGCAGCGTTTCCATTACATGGGGCGGGGAAGCTTTCTTT

size: .
V: TRBV7-8
J: TRBJ2-5
D: TRBD1
CDR3: CASSSLDRGLVKTQYF
DNA: TGTGCCAGCAGCAGTTTGGACAGGGGGCTCGTCAAGACCCAATACTTC

size: once
V: TRBV7-2
J: TRBJ2-3
D: .
CDR3: CASSLGRDFRIVMDTQYF
DNA: TGTGCCAGTAGCTTAGGACGGGACTTCCGAATCGTCATGGATACGCAGTATTTT

size: .
V: TRBV6-6
J: TRBJ1-5
D: .
CDR3: CASSYMQGINQPQHF
DNA: TGTGCCAGCAGTTACATGCAGGGAATCAATCAGCCCCAGCATTTT

size: .
V: TRBV7-9
J: TRBJ1-2
D: .
CDR3: CASSFRGSAEGYTF
DNA: TGTGCCAGCAGCTTTCGGGGGTCGGCCGAGGGCTACACCTTC

size: .
V: TRBV10-3
J: TRBJ1-6
D: TRBD1
CDR3: CAISESGQGDSPLHF
DNA: TGTGCCATCAGTGAGTCAGGACAGGGTGATTCACCCCTCCATTTT

size: .
V: TRBV4-3
J: TRBJ2-5
D: .
CDR3: CTSSQDGMETQCF
DNA: TGCACCAGCAGCCAAGATGGCATGGAGACCCAGTGCTTC

size: .
V: TRBV6-1
J: TRBJ1-5
D: .
CDR3: CATVKGGGASNRPQHF
DNA: TGTGCAACAGTGAAAGGGGGGGGGGCGAGCAATCGGCCCCAGCATTTT

size: .
V: TRBV4-2
J: TRBJ1-2
D: .
CDR3: CANSQDRGVAYGYTF
DNA: TGTGCCAATAGCCAAGATCGTGGGGTAGCCTATGGCTACACCTTC

size: .
V: TRBV5-1
J: TRBJ1-3
D: TRBD1
CDR3: CANSQGAGNTICF
DNA: TGCGCCAACTCCCAGGGGGCTGGAAACACCATATGTTTT

size: .
V: TRBV29-1
J: TRBJ2-7
D: TRBD2
CDR3: CSVWSRDYQQYF
DNA: TGCAGCGTTTGGTCGAGGGACTACCAGCAGTACTTC

size: .
V: TRBV6-1
J: TRBJ2-2
D: .
CDR3: CASSPGTETGELLF
DNA: TGTGCCAGCAGCCCGGGTACCGAGACCGGGGAGCTGCTTTTT

size: .
V: TRBV6-2/TRBV6-3
J: TRBJ2-5
D: .
CDR3: CAGSYSSLSETKYF
DNA: TGTGCCGGCAGTTACTCGAGTTTATCCGAGACCAAGTACTTC

size: .
V: TRBV11-2
J: TRBJ2-3
D: .
CDR3: CGSSLPVSTGMQYF
DNA: TGTGGCAGCAGCTTACCAGTGAGCACAGGTATGCAGTATTTT

size: .
V: TRBV20-1
J: TRBJ2-2
D: TRBD2
CDR3: CSARVSSGKHTGKLFF
DNA: TGCAGTGCTAGAGTGTCTAGCGGGAAGCACACCGGGAAGCTGTTTTTT

size: .
V: TRBV10-2
J: TRBJ2-5
D: .
CDR3: CARSEWAGVQETQYF
DNA: TGTGCCAGGAGTGAGTGGGCAGGGGTTCAAGAGACCCAGTACTTC

size: .
V: TRBV11-1
J: TRBJ2-5
D: .
CDR3: CASSWAGGIGTQYF
DNA: TGTGCCAGCAGCTGGGCTGGGGGCATTGGAACCCAGTACTTC

size: .
V: TRBV20-1
J: TRBJ2-1
D: TRBD2
CDR3: CSASVPSGRLYNEQFF
DNA: TGCAGTGCTAGTGTACCTAGCGGGAGGCTCTACAATGAGCAGTTCTTC

size: .
V: TRBV29-1
J: TRBJ1-5
D: .
CDR3: CSIARDTDQPQHF
DNA: TGCAGCATCGCGCGAGACACCGATCAGCCCCAGCATTTT

size: .
V: TRBV6-2/TRBV6-3
J: TRBJ2-6
D: .
CDR3: CDSSFQDSGADVLTF
DNA: TGTGACAGCAGTTTCCAGGACTCTGGGGCCGACGTCCTGACTTTC

size: .
V: TRBV28
J: TRBJ2-3
D: TRBD1
CDR3: CASIETGADMQYF
DNA: TGTGCCAGCATCGAGACAGGGGCAGATATGCAGTATTTT

size: .
V: TRBV4-1
J: TRBJ2-2
D: .
CDR3: CGSSLTKKWTSNTVELFF
DNA: TGCGGCAGTAGCCTGACCAAGAAATGGACGTCGAACACCGTGGAGCTGTTTTTT

size: .
V: TRBV6-2/TRBV6-3
J: TRBJ2-2
D: TRBD2
CDR3: CASSTSGRATRELFF
DNA: TGTGCCAGCAGTACTAGCGGGAGGGCCACAAGGGAGCTGTTTTTT

size: .
V: TRBV11-2
J: TRBJ2-7
D: .
CDR3: CVNSSAYEQYF
DNA: TGTGTCAACAGCTCAGCATACGAGCAGTACTTC

size: .
V: TRBV29-1
J: TRBJ1-1
D: .
CDR3: CSVVDNPNIEAFF
DNA: TGCAGCGTTGTAGATAATCCTAACATTGAAGCTTTCTTT